This paragraph covers one T cell receptor (beta chain) sequence. Germline lookup yields CDR1 SGHVS and CDR2 FQNEAQ. Trimming shortened V by 5 bases and J by 8 bases, and 12 bases separated the two germline ends. CDR3 length equals 12 residues. These data come from a study of blood T cell repertoires in COVID-19. Assay used: immunoSEQ multiplex PCR; TCRdb lists only in-frame clones, some missing. The data hold roughly 340,000 clones, with roughly nine tenths observed a single time. The sequence was collected from a man between 18 and 35 years old who had recovered from COVID-19. The chain recombines TRBV7-8 with TRBJ1-2; D is possibly TRBD1 (5 bases). The sample taken for sequencing was PBMCs or T cells enriched from blood (not recorded which). The CDR3 bases are TGTGCCAGCAGCCAAACCTGGACAGGCTACACCTTC. Its protein is CASSQTWTGYTF.